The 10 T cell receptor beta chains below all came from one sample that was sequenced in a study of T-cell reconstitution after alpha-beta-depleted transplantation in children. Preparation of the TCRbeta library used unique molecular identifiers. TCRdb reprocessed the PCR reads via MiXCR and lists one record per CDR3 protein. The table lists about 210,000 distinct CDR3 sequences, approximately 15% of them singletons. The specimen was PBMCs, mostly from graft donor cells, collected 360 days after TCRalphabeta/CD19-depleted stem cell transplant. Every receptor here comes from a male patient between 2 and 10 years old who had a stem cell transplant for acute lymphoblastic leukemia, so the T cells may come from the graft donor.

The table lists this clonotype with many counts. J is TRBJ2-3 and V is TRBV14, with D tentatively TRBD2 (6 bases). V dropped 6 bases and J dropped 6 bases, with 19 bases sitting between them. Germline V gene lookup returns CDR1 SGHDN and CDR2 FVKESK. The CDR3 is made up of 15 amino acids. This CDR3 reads CASRPGLTLTDTQYF. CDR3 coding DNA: TGTGCCAGCAGACCGGGACTGACCCTCACCGATACGCAGTATTTT.

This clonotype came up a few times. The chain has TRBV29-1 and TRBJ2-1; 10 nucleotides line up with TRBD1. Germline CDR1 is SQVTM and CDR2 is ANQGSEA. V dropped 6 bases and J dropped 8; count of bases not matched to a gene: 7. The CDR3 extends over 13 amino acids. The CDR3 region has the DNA TGCAGCGTGAGAGACAGGGGGCGGGATGAGCAGTTCTTC. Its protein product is CSVRDRGRDEQFF.

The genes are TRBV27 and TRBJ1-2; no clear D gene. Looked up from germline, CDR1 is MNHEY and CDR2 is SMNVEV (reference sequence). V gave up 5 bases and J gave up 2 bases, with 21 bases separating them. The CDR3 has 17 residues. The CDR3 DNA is TGTGCCAGCAGTCCCATGGTCCGAGGGCAGCCCAACTATGGCTACACCTTC. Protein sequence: CASSPMVRGQPNYGYTF.

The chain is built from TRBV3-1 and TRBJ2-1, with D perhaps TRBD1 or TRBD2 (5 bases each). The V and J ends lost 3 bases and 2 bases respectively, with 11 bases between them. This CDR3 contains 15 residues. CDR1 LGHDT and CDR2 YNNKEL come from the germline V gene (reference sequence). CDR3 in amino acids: CASSHPRGPYNEQFF. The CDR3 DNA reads TGTGCCAGCAGCCATCCCCGGGGACCCTACAATGAGCAGTTCTTC.

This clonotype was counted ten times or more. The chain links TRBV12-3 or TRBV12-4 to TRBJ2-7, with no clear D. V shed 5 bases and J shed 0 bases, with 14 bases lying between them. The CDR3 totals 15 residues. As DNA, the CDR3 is TGTGCCAGCAGTCCTTCTACGCCGTACTCCTACGAGCAGTACTTC. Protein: CASSPSTPYSYEQYF.

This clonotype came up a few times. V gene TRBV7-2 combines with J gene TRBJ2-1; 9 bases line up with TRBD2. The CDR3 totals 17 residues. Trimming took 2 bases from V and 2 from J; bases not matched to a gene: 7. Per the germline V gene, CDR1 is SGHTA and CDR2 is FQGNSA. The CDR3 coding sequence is TGTGCCAGCAGCTTATCCGGGACTAGCCTCCCCTACAATGAGCAGTTCTTC. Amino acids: CASSLSGTSLPYNEQFF.

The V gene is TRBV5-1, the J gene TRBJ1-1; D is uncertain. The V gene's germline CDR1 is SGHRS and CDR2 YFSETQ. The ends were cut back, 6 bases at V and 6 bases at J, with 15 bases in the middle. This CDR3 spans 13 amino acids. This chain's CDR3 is CASTRRVQPEAFF. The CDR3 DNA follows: TGCGCCAGCACACGTCGGGTTCAGCCTGAAGCTTTCTTT.

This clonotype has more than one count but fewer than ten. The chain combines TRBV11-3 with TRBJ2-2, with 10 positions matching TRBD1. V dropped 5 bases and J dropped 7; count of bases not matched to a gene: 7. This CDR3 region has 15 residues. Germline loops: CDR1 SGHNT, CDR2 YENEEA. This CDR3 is CASSHGTGDFGELFF. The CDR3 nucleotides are TGTGCCAGCAGCCACGGGACAGGGGACTTCGGGGAGCTGTTTTTT.

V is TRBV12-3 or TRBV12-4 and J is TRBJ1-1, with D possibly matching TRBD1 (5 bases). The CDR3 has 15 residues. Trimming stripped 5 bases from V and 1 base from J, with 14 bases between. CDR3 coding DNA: TGTGCCAGCAGTCCCCGCCACGGGGGGAACACTGAAGCTTTCTTT. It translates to CASSPRHGGNTEAFF.

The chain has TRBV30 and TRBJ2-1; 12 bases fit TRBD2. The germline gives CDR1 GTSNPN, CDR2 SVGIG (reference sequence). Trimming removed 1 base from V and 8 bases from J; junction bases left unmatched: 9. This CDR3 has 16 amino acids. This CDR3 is CAWSGDLAGGLHEQFF. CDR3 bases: TGTGCCTGGAGTGGGGATCTAGCGGGAGGGCTCCATGAGCAGTTCTTC. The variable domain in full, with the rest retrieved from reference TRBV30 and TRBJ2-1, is SQTIHQWPATLVQPVGSPLSLECTVEGTSNPNLYWYRQAAGRGLQLLFYSVGIGQISSEVPQNLSASRPQDRQFILSSKKLLLSDSGFYLCAWSGDLAGGLHEQFFGPGTRLTVL.